This TCR beta chain was identified in a study of identifying expanded T cells in peripheral blood. Findings and caveats of the study: Differentially abundant clones: about 1.2 between replicates, around 16 at around 14 days, over 18 at four. Clone count variance between approximately two-week samples rose with total template count.

Collection occurred without any documented infections or immune events in donors. CDR1 is SGHTA, CDR2 FQGNSA, per germline. This CDR3 has 14 residues. V shed 10 bases and J 4 bases; nucleotides not matched to a gene: 9. Assay used: immunoSEQ multiplex PCR; TCRdb lists only in-frame clones, some missing. Among 75,000 to 95,000 clones listed, about 88% were seen once. This clone was seen ten or more times. The antigen remains unidentified. Sequencing was performed on blood. The TCR sequence derives from a person aged 18 to 69 in good health. The chain combines TRBV7-2 with TRBJ1-2, with 10 bases that match TRBD1. In DNA form, the CDR3 reads TGTGCCACGGGACAGGGGTTTCGGGGCTATGGCTACACCTTC. It specifies CATGQGFRGYGYTF.